This T cell receptor (beta chain) comes out of a study of cytomegalovirus exposure and HLA in healthy donors. Whole-study findings and limits: CMV serostatus was the only immune exposure information that was available.

Amplification used 60 Vbeta primers and 13 Jbeta primers. Only in-frame clones appear in the TCRdb table, and some are missing; sequencing was by immunoSEQ multiplex PCR. The top ten hold around 1% of the sample, which has 100,000 to 150,000 clones, about three quarters seen once. CDR1 and CDR2 from the germline V gene are SGHAT and FQNNGV. The CDR3 length is 15 residues. Trimming removed 0 bases from V and 3 bases from J; junction bases left unmatched: 4. Of note for this clone: Antigen: not known.

The rearrangement links TRBV11-2 to TRBJ1-1, with TRBD1 identical over 7 bases. Sequences were obtained from PBMCs. The sequence came from a young woman in good health and CMV-seronegative. CDR3 sequence reads: CASSLEEGAYTEAFF. DNA of the CDR3: TGTGCCAGCAGCTTAGAGGAGGGGGCCTACACTGAAGCTTTCTTT.